The rows below give T cell receptor beta chains drawn from one sample of a study of glioma-infiltrating T cells. TCRdb reprocessed the multiplex PCR reads with MiXCR, giving one entry per CDR3 protein. Of about 110,000 distinct CDR3 sequences in the sample, less than 30% were seen once. The specimen sequenced was glioma tissue, nonneoplastic brain tissue, or PBMCs (not recorded which). The receptors here all came from a human donor with low-grade glioma or glioblastoma, undergoing nonglioma brain surgery, or in good health (not recorded which). Both conserved end residues are part of each CDR3. The D gene is left open where the match is weak. The size field is filled for only some rows; it gives once, few, many or a size class.

d_gene: .
j_gene: TRBJ1-5
abundance: many
v_gene: TRBV6-2/TRBV6-3
CDR3nt: TGTGCCAGCCGAGACAGTAGCAATCAGCCCCAGCATTTT
CDR3aa: CASRDSSNQPQHF

d_gene: .
j_gene: TRBJ2-7
abundance: once
v_gene: TRBV11-1
CDR3nt: TGTGCCAGCAGCTTAGTTGGCACTAGCTACGAGCAGTACTTC
CDR3aa: CASSLVGTSYEQYF

d_gene: .
j_gene: TRBJ1-5
abundance: many
v_gene: TRBV20-1
CDR3nt: TGCAGTGCTACAGTACAAACCCAGCAGCATTTT
CDR3aa: CSATVQTQQHF

d_gene: TRBD1
j_gene: TRBJ2-1
abundance: few
v_gene: TRBV9
CDR3nt: TGTGCCAGCAGCGTACGGACAGGGGGGGGCTTGTACAATGAGCAGTTCTTC
CDR3aa: CASSVRTGGGLYNEQFF

d_gene: .
j_gene: TRBJ1-1
abundance: .
v_gene: TRBV6-2/TRBV6-3
CDR3nt: TGTGCCAGCAGTTACCATCGACCCAGTGTAGCTTTCTTT
CDR3aa: CASSYHRPSVAFF

d_gene: TRBD1
j_gene: TRBJ1-2
abundance: many
v_gene: TRBV3-1
CDR3nt: TGTGCCAGCAGCCAACCACAGGGGGCGGAGATGACTAACTATGGCTACACCTTC
CDR3aa: CASSQPQGAEMTNYGYTF

d_gene: .
j_gene: TRBJ2-1
abundance: .
v_gene: TRBV5-6
CDR3nt: TGTGCCAGCAGCTTCCGGGGCTACAATGAGCAGTTCTTC
CDR3aa: CASSFRGYNEQFF

d_gene: TRBD2
j_gene: TRBJ2-3
abundance: few
v_gene: TRBV4-2
CDR3nt: TGTGCCAGCAGCAGCGCGGGACTAGCGGGGGGGCGAGTAGATACGCAGTATTTT
CDR3aa: CASSSAGLAGGRVDTQYF

d_gene: .
j_gene: TRBJ2-3
abundance: many
v_gene: TRBV7-6
CDR3nt: TGTGCCAGCAGCTTAGGCAGGGGTTTAGATACGCAGTATTTT
CDR3aa: CASSLGRGLDTQYF

d_gene: .
j_gene: TRBJ2-1
abundance: many
v_gene: TRBV20-1
CDR3nt: TGCAGTGCTCACCTGCTCGGATCCGGACAGAGCTCCTACAATGAGCAGTTCTTC
CDR3aa: CSAHLLGSGQSSYNEQFF

d_gene: TRBD2
j_gene: TRBJ2-3
abundance: many
v_gene: TRBV10-2
CDR3nt: TGCGCCAGCATGGACAGCGGGAGAACAGATACGCAGTATTTT
CDR3aa: CASMDSGRTDTQYF

d_gene: .
j_gene: TRBJ1-4
abundance: few
v_gene: TRBV14
CDR3nt: TGTGCCAGCAGCCAACTTACGGGGGGAGCCAATGAAAAACTGTTTTTT
CDR3aa: CASSQLTGGANEKLFF

d_gene: TRBD2
j_gene: TRBJ2-1
abundance: many
v_gene: TRBV5-1
CDR3nt: TGCGCCAGCAGTATAGCGGGGGGTTCCTCTGAGCAGTTCTTC
CDR3aa: CASSIAGGSSEQFF

d_gene: .
j_gene: TRBJ2-7
abundance: .
v_gene: TRBV20-1
CDR3nt: TGCAGTACTAGTCGGGGATCAAGATCCTACGAGCAGTACTTC
CDR3aa: CSTSRGSRSYEQYF

d_gene: .
j_gene: TRBJ2-1
abundance: .
v_gene: TRBV19
CDR3nt: TGTGCCAGTAGTCGGGGTGCCAATGAGCAGTTCTTC
CDR3aa: CASSRGANEQFF

d_gene: .
j_gene: TRBJ1-1
abundance: many
v_gene: TRBV6-6
CDR3nt: TGTGCCAGCAGTTACAAATGGTCGGCAATGAACACTGAAGCTTTCTTT
CDR3aa: CASSYKWSAMNTEAFF

d_gene: .
j_gene: TRBJ1-4
abundance: .
v_gene: TRBV12-3/TRBV12-4
CDR3nt: TGTGCCAGCAGTTTAGGCGGTTGGGGATCCCCTAAGGGAAAACTGTTTTTT
CDR3aa: CASSLGGWGSPKGKLFF

d_gene: .
j_gene: TRBJ1-5
abundance: many
v_gene: TRBV19
CDR3nt: TGTGCCAGTATAGGGACGAACAGGAATCAGCCCCAGCATTTT
CDR3aa: CASIGTNRNQPQHF

d_gene: .
j_gene: TRBJ2-2
abundance: .
v_gene: TRBV4-3
CDR3nt: TGCGCCAGCAGCCAAGATCGGAAGGGGTTCGGGACCGGGGAGCTGTTTTTT
CDR3aa: CASSQDRKGFGTGELFF

d_gene: .
j_gene: TRBJ1-1
abundance: many
v_gene: TRBV18
CDR3nt: TGTGCCAGCTCACCACCCTCGCAGAGGGCTGAAGCTTTCTTT
CDR3aa: CASSPPSQRAEAFF

d_gene: .
j_gene: TRBJ1-2
abundance: many
v_gene: TRBV2
CDR3nt: TGTGCCAGCATCGTAGCTAACTATGGCTACACCTTC
CDR3aa: CASIVANYGYTF

d_gene: TRBD1
j_gene: TRBJ1-1
abundance: .
v_gene: TRBV12-3/TRBV12-4
CDR3nt: TGTGCCAGCAGTTCCAACAGGGGGCTTGAAGCTTTCTTT
CDR3aa: CASSSNRGLEAFF

d_gene: TRBD2
j_gene: TRBJ2-1
abundance: many
v_gene: TRBV12-3/TRBV12-4
CDR3nt: TGTGCCAGCAGTCAAGGACTAGCCTTCTACAATGAGCAGTTCTTC
CDR3aa: CASSQGLAFYNEQFF

d_gene: TRBD1
j_gene: TRBJ2-1
abundance: many
v_gene: TRBV6-2/TRBV6-3
CDR3nt: TGTGCCAGCTTGGGGCCCGGGACAGGGGCGAGGAATGAGCAGTTCTTC
CDR3aa: CASLGPGTGARNEQFF

d_gene: .
j_gene: TRBJ2-1
abundance: many
v_gene: TRBV20-1
CDR3nt: TGCAGTGCTACGATTAAACGCGACACCCGGGGGCACAATGAGCAGTTCTTC
CDR3aa: CSATIKRDTRGHNEQFF

d_gene: .
j_gene: TRBJ2-3
abundance: many
v_gene: TRBV7-3
CDR3nt: TGTGCCAGCAGCTTAAAGGTCCCAGATACGCAGTATTTT
CDR3aa: CASSLKVPDTQYF

d_gene: .
j_gene: TRBJ1-5
abundance: many
v_gene: TRBV3-1
CDR3nt: TGTGCCAGCAGCCTAGACAGTAGCAATCAGCCCCAGCATTTT
CDR3aa: CASSLDSSNQPQHF

d_gene: TRBD2
j_gene: TRBJ2-1
abundance: .
v_gene: TRBV7-2
CDR3nt: TGTGCCAGCAGCTTGCGACTAGCGGGAGTCTCAGGGCAGTTCTTC
CDR3aa: CASSLRLAGVSGQFF

d_gene: TRBD2
j_gene: TRBJ2-1
abundance: many
v_gene: TRBV28
CDR3nt: TGTGCCAGCAGTTTATATACCGGGACTAGCGGGAGCAATGAGCAGTTCTTC
CDR3aa: CASSLYTGTSGSNEQFF

d_gene: TRBD2
j_gene: TRBJ2-1
abundance: many
v_gene: TRBV19
CDR3nt: TGTGCCAGTAGTGGGCGGACTAGCGGGGGGGCTGTCGGGCGGAATGAGCAGTTCTTC
CDR3aa: CASSGRTSGGAVGRNEQFF

d_gene: .
j_gene: TRBJ1-3
abundance: many
v_gene: TRBV7-9
CDR3nt: TGTGCCAGCAGCCTCGGGACGGCTGGAAACACCATATATTTT
CDR3aa: CASSLGTAGNTIYF

d_gene: TRBD1
j_gene: TRBJ1-4
abundance: many
v_gene: TRBV25-1
CDR3nt: TGTGCCAGCAGTGACTCCAGGGGGGGGAGGACTAATGAAAAACTGTTTTTT
CDR3aa: CASSDSRGGRTNEKLFF

d_gene: .
j_gene: TRBJ1-2
abundance: many
v_gene: TRBV27
CDR3nt: TGTGCCAGCAGTCCCAAGGGGGACTATGGCTACACCTTC
CDR3aa: CASSPKGDYGYTF

d_gene: .
j_gene: TRBJ2-7
abundance: many
v_gene: TRBV5-1
CDR3nt: TGCGCCAGCACCACCGTGGCGGGCGCCTACGAGCAGTACTTC
CDR3aa: CASTTVAGAYEQYF

d_gene: TRBD2
j_gene: TRBJ2-7
abundance: many
v_gene: TRBV11-1
CDR3nt: TGTGCCAGCAGCCTTAGCGGGAACCGACGGGAGCAGTACTTC
CDR3aa: CASSLSGNRREQYF

d_gene: TRBD2
j_gene: TRBJ2-1
abundance: many
v_gene: TRBV14
CDR3nt: TGTGCCAGCAGCCAGCCCGGACTAGCGGGGTACAATGAGCAGTTCTTC
CDR3aa: CASSQPGLAGYNEQFF

d_gene: TRBD1
j_gene: TRBJ1-5
abundance: many
v_gene: TRBV6-2/TRBV6-3
CDR3nt: TGTGCCAGCAGTCCCACAGGGGTGGGCAATCAGCCCCAGCATTTT
CDR3aa: CASSPTGVGNQPQHF

d_gene: TRBD2
j_gene: TRBJ2-3
abundance: many
v_gene: TRBV20-1
CDR3nt: TGCAGTGCTAGAGGCCCAACTAGCGGGGGGGCTAGCACAGATACGCAGTATTTT
CDR3aa: CSARGPTSGGASTDTQYF

d_gene: TRBD1
j_gene: TRBJ2-7
abundance: few
v_gene: TRBV6-1
CDR3nt: TGTGCCAGAGAACAGGGGGCTGGACACGAGCAGTACTTC
CDR3aa: CAREQGAGHEQYF

d_gene: TRBD2
j_gene: TRBJ2-3
abundance: few
v_gene: TRBV13
CDR3nt: TGTGCCAGCAGCTTAATACTAGCGGGGGTTGGAGATACGCAGTATTTT
CDR3aa: CASSLILAGVGDTQYF

d_gene: TRBD1
j_gene: TRBJ1-2
abundance: many
v_gene: TRBV6-1
CDR3nt: TGTGCCAGCATCTCCGGACAGGGGGCGCGAGGCTACACCTTC
CDR3aa: CASISGQGARGYTF

d_gene: .
j_gene: TRBJ1-1
abundance: .
v_gene: TRBV20-1
CDR3nt: TGCAGTGCTAGGTTACCAGGGAGCACTGAAGCTTTCTTC
CDR3aa: CSARLPGSTEAFF

d_gene: .
j_gene: TRBJ2-7
abundance: many
v_gene: TRBV6-5
CDR3nt: TGTGCCAGCAGTTACCGAGTTCCAACCGGGGTGGCAGGCCTCCACTACGAGCAGTACTTC
CDR3aa: CASSYRVPTGVAGLHYEQYF

d_gene: TRBD1
j_gene: TRBJ1-1
abundance: many
v_gene: TRBV27
CDR3nt: TGTGCCAGCAGTTTTGGGACAGGGAGGCCCCTTAAGGCTGAAGCTTTCTTT
CDR3aa: CASSFGTGRPLKAEAFF

d_gene: .
j_gene: TRBJ2-6
abundance: few
v_gene: TRBV5-6
CDR3nt: TGTGCCAGCCTAGGGGCAGGGGCCAACGTCCTGACTTTC
CDR3aa: CASLGAGANVLTF

d_gene: .
j_gene: TRBJ1-5
abundance: .
v_gene: TRBV30
CDR3nt: TGTGCCTGGAGGGAAGGGGATCAGCCCCAGCATTTT
CDR3aa: CAWREGDQPQHF

d_gene: .
j_gene: TRBJ1-1
abundance: many
v_gene: TRBV19
CDR3nt: TGTGCCAGTAGGACAGGTGTCATGAACACTGAAGCTTTCTTT
CDR3aa: CASRTGVMNTEAFF

d_gene: TRBD1
j_gene: TRBJ1-2
abundance: many
v_gene: TRBV3-1
CDR3nt: TGTGCCAGCAGCCAACCTTCTCGGACAGGGTCCAGCTATGGCTACACCTTC
CDR3aa: CASSQPSRTGSSYGYTF

d_gene: .
j_gene: TRBJ2-4
abundance: few
v_gene: TRBV3-1
CDR3nt: TGTGCCAGCAGCCAAGAGGCAGGGCGGGGCAAAAACATTCAGTACTTC
CDR3aa: CASSQEAGRGKNIQYF

d_gene: TRBD1
j_gene: TRBJ2-7
abundance: .
v_gene: TRBV5-1
CDR3nt: TGCGCCAGCAGCTCAAATCCGGGACAGGAGTACGAGCAGTACTTC
CDR3aa: CASSSNPGQEYEQYF